This T cell receptor beta chain was sequenced in a study of metastatic and nonmetastatic thyroid tumors. A remark on this clone: Germline and junction disagree at one end, which may indicate a read error.

No patient had received any treatment before thyroid surgery. TCRdb re-processed the PCR reads through MiXCR. Of some 23,000 clones listed, about 20% are singletons. The germline CDR1 and CDR2 sequences are SNHLY and FYNNEI. The CDR3 loop spans 15 amino acids. Specimen: tumor tissue. The genes are TRBV2 and TRBJ2-7; 8 bases align to TRBD1. The sequence was obtained from a female donor with papillary thyroid cancer or a benign thyroid nodule (not recorded which). Some clones in this sample may be carry-over from other donors' samples. CDR3 residues: CASRGRDRFTYGQYF. The CDR3 nucleotides are TGTGCCAGCAGGGGACGGGACAGGTTCACCTACGGGCAGTACTTC.